This T cell receptor (beta chain) was sequenced during a study of cytomegalovirus exposure and HLA in healthy donors. PCR used 60 Vbeta primers and 13 Jbeta primers. Some clones are missing from TCRdb's copy, which holds only in-frame ones; the method was immunoSEQ multiplex PCR. This sample has about 65,000 clones, with about four fifths found just once. V dropped 4 bases and J dropped 5 bases, with 11 bases sitting between them. CDR1 and CDR2 (germline): LNHDA, SQIVND (reference sequence). The CDR3 sequence is 13 residues long. The receptor comes from a woman aged 30 to 39 in good health and CMV-seronegative. Sample: PBMCs. The chain recombines TRBV19 with TRBJ2-5; D not resolved. CDR3 nucleotide sequence: TGTGCCAGTAGTACAACTAACGGGGAGACCCAGTACTTC. Encoded protein: CASSTTNGETQYF. Filled out from reference TRBV19 and TRBJ2-5, the complete variable domain reads DGGITQSPKYLFRKEGQNVTLSCEQNLNHDAMYWYRQDPGQGLRLIYYSQIVNDFQKGDIAEGYSVSREKKESFPLTVTSAQKNPTAFYLCASSTTNGETQYFGPGTRLLVL.